This is a list of T cell receptor beta chains from one sample in a study of spatial heterogeneity in lung cancer. TCRdb reanalysed the 5' RACE reads using MiXCR and keeps one entry per CDR3 protein. The table records about 18,000 distinct CDR3 sequences, about 9% of them present only once. The material was PBMCs, obtained at follow-up. The receptors derive from a male donor with early-stage non-small cell lung cancer. Each CDR3 is given with its conserved first and last residue. The order of the fields is V gene, D gene, CDR3 protein. A D gene is named only where the DNA matches it firmly.

V gene: TRBV20-1
D gene: TRBD2
CDR3 protein: CSARRTSGGSEQYF

V gene: TRBV20-1
D gene: TRBD2
CDR3 protein: CSAEKSSGGAGDTQYF

V gene: TRBV5-1
D gene: NA
CDR3 protein: CASSGESTDTQYF

V gene: TRBV5-6
D gene: TRBD2
CDR3 protein: CASSLLAGADEQFF

V gene: TRBV18
D gene: TRBD1
CDR3 protein: CASSPLGQGLQETQYF

V gene: TRBV6-4
D gene: TRBD2
CDR3 protein: CASSIGTSGSNEQFF

V gene: TRBV11-2
D gene: NA
CDR3 protein: CASSLDSSYNQPQHF

V gene: TRBV11-2
D gene: NA
CDR3 protein: CASSSPGGTYLYEQYF

V gene: TRBV20-1
D gene: TRBD2
CDR3 protein: CSAIRLAGGTGELFF

V gene: TRBV6-9
D gene: NA
CDR3 protein: CASSPLRADGAKNTIYF

V gene: TRBV27
D gene: NA
CDR3 protein: CASSSQDNEQFF

V gene: TRBV3-1
D gene: NA
CDR3 protein: CASSPDTGTRQETQYF

V gene: TRBV29-1
D gene: TRBD2
CDR3 protein: CSVGGGTGELFF

V gene: TRBV28
D gene: TRBD2
CDR3 protein: CASSLFLRTSGSSYEQYF

V gene: TRBV6-2/TRBV6-3
D gene: TRBD1
CDR3 protein: CASSISLDRADGYTF

V gene: TRBV27
D gene: NA
CDR3 protein: CASSLWTSGTDTQYF

V gene: TRBV27
D gene: NA
CDR3 protein: CASRRTVNQPQHF

V gene: TRBV7-2
D gene: NA
CDR3 protein: CASSLIGPGDEKLFF

V gene: TRBV6-1
D gene: TRBD1
CDR3 protein: CASSDRGRGYTF

V gene: TRBV6-2/TRBV6-3
D gene: NA
CDR3 protein: CASSYSRKDHTDTQYF

V gene: TRBV28
D gene: TRBD1
CDR3 protein: CASSPQGASYNEQFF

V gene: TRBV13
D gene: NA
CDR3 protein: CASSPSLSTDTQYF

V gene: TRBV3-1
D gene: TRBD2
CDR3 protein: CASSWPSAGGRGYTQYF

V gene: TRBV10-2
D gene: NA
CDR3 protein: CASSDATRSTDTQYF

V gene: TRBV9
D gene: NA
CDR3 protein: CASSLQSDTQFF

V gene: TRBV3-2
D gene: NA
CDR3 protein: CASSQETGQLNSATNEKLFF

V gene: TRBV29-1
D gene: NA
CDR3 protein: CSVEDQASYPYVQYF

V gene: TRBV4-3
D gene: NA
CDR3 protein: CASSQDSAGTGADTQYF

V gene: TRBV4-2
D gene: TRBD2
CDR3 protein: CASSQERSGGAGSADTQYF

V gene: TRBV7-2
D gene: NA
CDR3 protein: CASSLPRGVTYEQYF

V gene: TRBV5-1
D gene: NA
CDR3 protein: CASSVRGQSTDTQYF

V gene: TRBV12-3/TRBV12-4
D gene: TRBD2
CDR3 protein: CASSRTSGVDTQYF

V gene: TRBV5-6
D gene: NA
CDR3 protein: CASSLFVGVWSETQYF

V gene: TRBV6-1
D gene: TRBD1
CDR3 protein: CASSRSFTGTGSHEQYF

V gene: TRBV7-9
D gene: TRBD1
CDR3 protein: CASSSNRDRESYGYTF

V gene: TRBV5-1
D gene: NA
CDR3 protein: CASSLPDQTYEQYF

V gene: TRBV5-1
D gene: NA
CDR3 protein: CASSLNTGELFF

V gene: TRBV29-1
D gene: TRBD1
CDR3 protein: CSVRLDRDGYGYTF

V gene: TRBV11-2
D gene: NA
CDR3 protein: CASSPKGEQFF

V gene: TRBV20-1
D gene: TRBD1
CDR3 protein: CSASRLRDRNQPQHF

V gene: TRBV5-6
D gene: NA
CDR3 protein: CASSFPDYEQYF

V gene: TRBV19
D gene: NA
CDR3 protein: CASSGAVYQETQYF

V gene: TRBV12-3/TRBV12-4
D gene: NA
CDR3 protein: CASSLTMENTIYF

V gene: TRBV19
D gene: TRBD1
CDR3 protein: CASSRQGGNTEAFF

V gene: TRBV9
D gene: NA
CDR3 protein: CASSVEGLVGGETQYF

V gene: TRBV30
D gene: NA
CDR3 protein: CAWSGNREQPQHF

V gene: TRBV5-1
D gene: TRBD1
CDR3 protein: CASSLAQGAYNEQFF